Listed below are T cell receptor beta chains from one sample, sequenced in a study of blood T cell repertoires in COVID-19. Method: immunoSEQ multiplex PCR; TCRdb's copy keeps in-frame clones and lacks some. The data contain roughly 52,000 clones, over 75% of them singletons. The sample comprised peripheral blood. Receptors were obtained from a human donor in a cohort sampled during active COVID-19. Both conserved end residues are part of each CDR3. A D gene is named only where the DNA matches it firmly. Clone sizes are given selectively: once, few, many, or a class where the clone is expanded.

clone_size j_call v_call d_call cdr3_nt cdr3_aa
NA TRBJ1-2 TRBV4-2 NA TGTGCCAGCAGCCAAGATCTTGCAGGGTCCTTGTATGGCTACACCTTC CASSQDLAGSLYGYTF
few TRBJ1-5 TRBV7-3 NA TGTGCCAGCAGCTTAACCGCACAGCTTAGCAATCAGCCCCAGCATTTT CASSLTAQLSNQPQHF
NA TRBJ2-7 TRBV2 TRBD2 TGTGCCAGCACCCGAGGGACGCCGGGAGGGCCGTCCTTCTACGAGCAGTACTTC CASTRGTPGGPSFYEQYF
few TRBJ1-2 TRBV7-9 NA TGTGCCAGCAGCACTCAGGGAGGGACCCGCTACACCTTC CASSTQGGTRYTF
once TRBJ2-7 TRBV7-2 TRBD2 TGTGCCAGCAGATCGTACAGGGGAACTAGCGGGAGGCAGTTTTACGAGCAGTACTTC CASRSYRGTSGRQFYEQYF
few TRBJ2-1 TRBV10-3 NA TGTGCCATCAGTGAAGGAACAGGGATGGATGAGCAGTTCTTC CAISEGTGMDEQFF
NA TRBJ2-7 TRBV3-1/TRBV3-2 TRBD1 TGTGCCAGCAGCCCTTCCGGGACAGGTTACGAGCAGTACTTC CASSPSGTGYEQYF
NA TRBJ2-1 TRBV7-3 TRBD2 TGTGCCAGCAGCCTCCAGCGGGGCTCCTACAATGAGCAGTTCTTC CASSLQRGSYNEQFF
NA TRBJ2-7 TRBV7-9 NA TGTGCCAGCAAGTTTGGGAGCGCCTACGAGCAGTACTTC CASKFGSAYEQYF
NA TRBJ1-2 TRBV19 NA TGTGCCAGTAGTACCCCTACAGGGAATGGCTACACCTTC CASSTPTGNGYTF
NA TRBJ1-1 TRBV6-5 TRBD1 TGTGCCAGCAGTTACCGGAGACAGGGCCTCTCAGCTTTCTTT CASSYRRQGLSAFF
NA TRBJ2-7 TRBV3-1/TRBV3-2 TRBD2 TGTGCCAGCAGCACCCAACCGGGACTAGCGGGAGTAGGCGAGCAGTACTTC CASSTQPGLAGVGEQYF
NA TRBJ1-5 TRBV15 NA TGTGCCACCAGCAGACTGCCCTGGGAGACTACTAGCAATCAGCCCCAGCATTTT CATSRLPWETTSNQPQHF
once TRBJ2-7 TRBV24-1 NA TGTGCCACCAGTGACCAGGGACATACCTACGAGCAGTACTTC CATSDQGHTYEQYF
NA TRBJ2-6 TRBV6-6 TRBD1 TGTGCCAGCAGTCGGACAGGGACCATCTCTGGGGCCAACGTCCTGACTTTC CASSRTGTISGANVLTF
NA TRBJ1-4 TRBV6-6 NA TGTGCCAGCAGTTACTCTCGACTTAATGAAAAACTGTTTTTT CASSYSRLNEKLFF
NA TRBJ2-7 TRBV10-3 NA TGTGCCATCAGTGAGGGACAGCGATACGAGCAGTACTTC CAISEGQRYEQYF
NA TRBJ1-4 TRBV21-1 NA TGTGCCAGCAGCAAATCCCTGGACAGGTTGGGTAAACAATATGAAAAACTGTTTTTT CASSKSLDRLGKQYEKLFF
NA TRBJ2-2 TRBV4-2 TRBD2 TGTGCCAGCAGCCAAGAAAACGCACGGACTAGCGGGAGAGGGCGATGGACCGGGGAGCTGTTTTTT CASSQENARTSGRGRWTGELFF
NA TRBJ2-7 TRBV11-2 TRBD1 TGTGCCAGCAGCCAGGACAGGGGGCTTTTCTACGAGCAGTACTTC CASSQDRGLFYEQYF
NA TRBJ1-1 TRBV6-5 TRBD1 TGTGCCAGCAGCATGACAGGGGGGAGGGCTGAAGCTTTCTTT CASSMTGGRAEAFF
once TRBJ2-1 TRBV9 TRBD1 TGTGCCAGCAGCGTATTAATTCTGCCGGGACAGGAGGATGAGCAGTTCTTC CASSVLILPGQEDEQFF
NA TRBJ2-3 TRBV5-1 TRBD2 TGCGCCAGCAGCTTGGCGGGACTAGCGGGAGGGGAAGATACGCAGTATTTT CASSLAGLAGGEDTQYF